The 27 T cell receptor beta chains reported below all come from one sample, sequenced in a study of a mutant IDH1 vaccine in newly diagnosed glioma. Time point meaning: week 23, last vaccination. One vaccine dose held 300 ug of mutant IDH1 20-mer peptide and came with topical imiquimod. This table comes from immunoSEQ multiplex PCR, and its TCRdb copy is limited to in-frame clones, with some not included. The sample contains about 38,000 clones, roughly 76% of which appear only once. These TCRs are of unknown antigen specificity. Sequencing used PBMCs, obtained from a glioma patient whose treatment included an IDH1 peptide vaccine. The receptor source for this set is a man between 40 and 49 years old with glioma.

The V call is TRBV4-3, the J call TRBJ1-1; D is uncertain. The CDR3 has 16 amino acids. Trimming stripped 0 bases from V and 1 base from J, with 12 bases between. The germline V gene has CDR1 LGHNA and CDR2 YSLEER. The CDR3 loop is CASSQDIEATNTEAFF. The CDR3 DNA sequence: TGCGCCAGCAGCCAAGATATTGAGGCCACGAACACTGAAGCTTTCTTT.

The chain carries TRBV19 and TRBJ1-1; TRBD1 matches at 7 bases. Trimming cost V 4 bases and J 0 bases; bases outside gene matches: 8. Germline CDR1 reads LNHDA; CDR2 reads SQIVND (reference sequence). This CDR3 spans 16 amino acids. CDR3 sequence reads: CASSRTTGRLNTEAFF. DNA of the CDR3: TGTGCCAGTAGTAGAACGACAGGGCGGTTGAACACTGAAGCTTTCTTT. The full variable domain, in which reference TRBV19 and TRBJ1-1 provide the parts outside the CDR3, is DGGITQSPKYLFRKEGQNVTLSCEQNLNHDAMYWYRQDPGQGLRLIYYSQIVNDFQKGDIAEGYSVSREKKESFPLTVTSAQKNPTAFYLCASSRTTGRLNTEAFFGQGTRLTVV.

The chain's CDR3 is CASSRDRGAAFF. For the CDR3, the DNA is TGTGCCAGCAGCCGGGACAGGGGTGCAGCTTTCTTT. The rearrangement joins TRBV11-1 to TRBJ1-1; 10 bases agree with TRBD1. Germline CDR1 SGHAT, CDR2 FQDESV (reference sequence). This CDR3 has 12 amino acids. The ends lost 5 bases at V and 10 bases at J; junction bases unmatched: 4.

The chain links TRBV2 to TRBJ1-3; TRBD1 is a possible D gene (5 bases). There are 15 residues in the CDR3. The germline V gene has CDR1 SNHLY and CDR2 FYNNEI. Trimming removed 6 bases at V and 1 base at J, with 13 bases between. The CDR3 region has the DNA TGTGCCAGCAGAGCCCAACAGGTGTCTGGAAACACCATATATTTT. It specifies CASRAQQVSGNTIYF.

The V and J genes are TRBV21-1 and TRBJ2-7. TRBV21-1 is designated a pseudogene. CDR3 size: 16 residues. CDR3 sequence: CASSPGSPDGALEQYF. In nucleotides, the CDR3 is TGTGCCAGCAGCCCCGGCAGTCCTGACGGGGCTTTGGAGCAGTACTTC.

The chain couples TRBV6-5 to TRBJ1-1; D is perhaps TRBD1 (6 bases). The CDR3 consists of 14 residues. CDR1 MNHEY and CDR2 SVGAGI come from the germline V gene. Trimming left V 2 bases short and J 5 bases short, with 12 bases between. This CDR3 is CASSYLRGQTEAFF. Written as DNA, the CDR3 is TGTGCCAGCAGTTACCTCCGAGGACAGACTGAAGCTTTCTTT.

This chain joins TRBV14 and TRBJ1-1; D not resolved. The length of the CDR3 is 13 residues. V lost 5 bases to trimming and J lost 4 bases, with 11 bases between them. Germline CDR1 SGHDN, CDR2 FVKESK. The CDR3 region is CASSNIRSTEAFF. The CDR3 nucleotides are TGTGCCAGCAGCAATATTAGGAGCACTGAAGCTTTCTTT.

This clone was counted only a few times. A junction boundary mismatches the germline segment, possibly from a read error. The chain combines TRBV2 with TRBJ2-2; D remains unclear. The CDR3 has 14 residues. Germline CDR1 is SNHLY and CDR2 is FYNNEI. This CDR3 is CASREDGFTGELFF. DNA of the CDR3: TGTGCCAGCAGGGAAGACGGCTTCACCGGGGAGCTGTTTTTT.

This clone was observed once. V usage is TRBV18 and J usage is TRBJ2-6; possibly TRBD1 for D (5 bases). CDR3 length equals 15 residues. Germline V CDR1 and CDR2: KGHSH, LQKENI. Trimming shortened V by 1 base and J by 3 bases, and 7 bases separated the two germline ends. CDR3 region: CASSPRRDGANVLTF. CDR3 coding DNA: TGTGCCAGCTCACCACGCAGGGATGGGGCCAACGTCCTGACTTTC.

As for this clone: One end of the junction varies from germline; a read error may be responsible. The chain recombines TRBV28 with TRBJ1-2, with D maybe TRBD1 (6 bases). This CDR3 spans 12 amino acids. The V gene's germline CDR1 is MDHEN and CDR2 SYDVKM. The CDR3 DNA reads as TGTGCCAGCAGTTTCCCCCTCGGGGGGCCCGCCTTC. It yields the protein CASSFPLGGPAF.

The chain has TRBV14 and TRBJ1-2; TRBD1 matches 9 bases. The CDR3 contains 14 residues. Trimming at V came to 4 bases and at J to 5 bases, leaving 5 bases not matched to a gene. Germline V gene sequence: CDR1 SGHDN, CDR2 FVKESK. The CDR3 nucleotides read TGTGCCAGCAGCCCGAACAGGGGGCCTTATGGCTACACCTTC. The encoded protein is CASSPNRGPYGYTF.

The V and J genes are TRBV5-1 and TRBJ2-3; possibly TRBD1 for D (6 bases). The V gene lost 4 bases and the J gene lost 4 bases, with 13 bases spanning the gap. CDR1 is SGHRS, CDR2 YFSETQ, per germline. The CDR3 sequence is 14 residues long. The CDR3 loop is CASSPRQVADTQYF. The CDR3 region has the DNA TGCGCCAGCAGCCCTCGACAGGTGGCAGATACGCAGTATTTT.

The V gene is TRBV6-4, the J gene TRBJ2-1; 10 bases match TRBD1. Germline V lookup: CDR1 MRHNA, CDR2 SNTAGT. J was trimmed by 6 bases and V by 0 bases; bases with no gene match: 2. This CDR3 is 15 amino acids long. DNA for the CDR3: TGTGCCAGCAGTGACTCGAGGACAGGGGGCAATGAGCAGTTCTTC. Amino acid sequence: CASSDSRTGGNEQFF.

This clone was seen more than once but under ten times. The chain combines TRBV4-2 with TRBJ1-4; no clear D gene. The CDR3 sequence is 14 residues long. With 7 bases removed from V and 3 bases from J, the gap between germline ends came to 12 bases. In germline, CDR1 is LGHNA, CDR2 YNFKEQ. The CDR3 here is CASTSRSPNEKLFF. The DNA of the CDR3 is TGTGCCAGCACTAGTCGGAGCCCTAATGAAAAACTGTTTTTT.

This rearrangement joins TRBV5-6 to TRBJ2-1, with 7 positions matching TRBD1. The germline V gene encodes CDR1 SGHDT and CDR2 YYEEEE. The length of the CDR3 is 15 residues. After removal of 2 bases from V and 5 bases from J, the junction contained 7 bases not matched to a gene. Written as DNA, the CDR3 is TGTGCCAGCAGCTTCTTAGGGACAGTGAACAATGAGCAGTTCTTC. This sequence encodes CASSFLGTVNNEQFF.

The chain is built from TRBV11-2 and TRBJ2-4; D possibly uses TRBD1 or TRBD2 (6 bases each). Trimming cost V 4 bases and J 3 bases, with 25 bases left between them. Germline loops: CDR1 SGHAT, CDR2 FQNNGV. The CDR3 totals 19 residues. CDR3 DNA: TGTGCCAGCAGCTCCCCGGGGGCCCCCGTATTAAGGGGCAAAAACATTCAGTACTTC. It translates to CASSSPGAPVLRGKNIQYF.

CDR3 nucleotides: TGCGCCAGCAGTCCCCCCCCGGGACAGGGGCCCTTGCGGCGAATGGATACGCAGTATTTT. Its translation is CASSPPPGQGPLRRMDTQYF. This chain uses TRBV4-1 with TRBJ2-3; 10 nucleotides match TRBD1. Germline values: CDR1 MGHRA, CDR2 YSYEKL. Losses at the gene ends were 6 bases for V and 6 bases for J; bases not matched to a gene: 24. The CDR3 is 20 amino acids.

This clone turned up a few times. Distinct nucleotide sequences in the sample also encode this CDR3. The chain is built from TRBV6-5 and TRBJ1-1; D not certain. Germline-derived CDR1 and CDR2 are MNHEY and SVGAGI. With 6 bases removed from V and 1 base from J, the gap between germline ends came to 9 bases. The CDR3 sequence is 13 residues long. CDR3 sequence (DNA): TGTGCCAGCAGCCCGGGCGCGAACACTGAAGCTTTCTTT. Translation gives CASSPGANTEAFF.

The chain links TRBV6-6 to TRBJ2-7; 8 bases are shared with TRBD1. Trimming cost V 3 bases and J 2 bases; bases outside gene matches: 3. Germline V gives CDR1 MNHNY, CDR2 SVGAGI (reference sequence). The CDR3 sequence is 14 residues long. This chain's CDR3 is CASSYGTGAYEQYF. The CDR3, as DNA: TGTGCCAGCAGTTATGGGACAGGAGCCTACGAGCAGTACTTC.

The rearrangement joins TRBV7-9 to TRBJ2-5, with 10 bases lining up with TRBD1. The V gene's germline CDR1 is SEHNR and CDR2 FQNEAQ (reference sequence). V was clipped by 4 bases and J by 2 bases; unmatched bases: 10. The CDR3 has 17 amino acids. The DNA of the CDR3 is TGTGCCAGCAGCTACCCTTGGGGACAGGGGACGCAAGAGACCCAGTACTTC. It is translated as CASSYPWGQGTQETQYF.

The CDR3 loop is CASRGTVGENEKLFF. The CDR3 DNA reads TGTGCCAGCAGGGGAACAGTGGGGGAAAATGAAAAACTGTTTTTT. The chain employs TRBV6-5 and TRBJ1-4; possible D gene TRBD1, 5 bases. V was shortened by 6 bases and J by 5 bases, with 16 bases between the two germline ends. The CDR3 spans 15 residues. CDR1 MNHEY and CDR2 SVGAGI come from the germline V gene.

Here the CDR3 reads CASSIDGVSANYGYTF. CDR3 DNA sequence: TGTGCCAGTAGTATAGATGGCGTCAGCGCTAACTATGGCTACACCTTC. The rearrangement joins TRBV19 to TRBJ1-2; D is undetermined. V was trimmed by 0 bases and J by 0 bases, leaving 11 bases between them. The CDR3 covers 16 residues. Germline loops: CDR1 LNHDA, CDR2 SQIVND (reference sequence).

This clone counts as medium-sized. V gene TRBV4-1 combines with J gene TRBJ1-2; a weak D match, TRBD1 (6 bases). V dropped 0 bases and J dropped 2 bases, with 16 bases sitting between them. Germline CDR1 is MGHRA and CDR2 is YSYEKL. There are 17 residues in the CDR3. CDR3 loop: CASSQDPGQGPNYGYTF. The CDR3 DNA reads as TGCGCCAGCAGCCAAGATCCGGGACAAGGACCAAACTATGGCTACACCTTC.

This clone was recorded a few times. The V call is TRBV7-2, the J call TRBJ1-5, with a possible D match to TRBD1 (5 bases). CDR3 length: 14 residues. Germline lookup yields CDR1 SGHTA and CDR2 FQGNSA. Trimming cost V 0 bases and J 5 bases, with 8 bases left between them. In nucleotides, the CDR3 is TGTGCCAGCAGCTTAGCGCTAGGGGATCAGCCCCAGCATTTT. It translates to CASSLALGDQPQHF.

The DNA of the CDR3 is TGTGCCAGCAGCTTAGCGCAGGTATCAGGAAACACCATATATTTT. Its protein is CASSLAQVSGNTIYF. The gene calls are TRBV7-2 and TRBJ1-3; no definite D call. Trimming pared 0 bases from V and 4 bases from J, leaving 10 bases between. The germline V gene encodes CDR1 SGHTA and CDR2 FQGNSA. The CDR3 runs to 15 residues.

The CDR3 spells CASSRTAGGPSKETQYF. Written as DNA, the CDR3 is TGTGCCAGCAGCAGGACTGCGGGGGGCCCTTCCAAAGAGACCCAGTACTTC. The rearrangement uses TRBV7-9 and TRBJ2-5; 8 nucleotides match TRBD2. CDR3 length: 17 residues. The V and J ends lost 5 bases and 3 bases, in that order; junction bases with no gene match: 14. CDR1 is SEHNR, CDR2 FQNEAQ, per germline (reference sequence).

This rearrangement joins TRBV4-2 to TRBJ1-4; 8 bases line up with TRBD1. The CDR3 contains 16 residues. With V trimmed by 1 base and J by 6 bases, 7 bases remained unmatched. Per the germline V gene, CDR1 is LGHNA and CDR2 is YNFKEQ. CDR3 amino acids: CASSQVKDREDEKLFF. The CDR3 DNA is TGTGCCAGCAGCCAAGTAAAGGACAGGGAGGATGAAAAACTGTTTTTT.